This T cell receptor (beta chain) originates from a study of blood T cell repertoires in COVID-19 (TCRdb year 2020). Regarding the research as a whole: Samples from collaborators originated in the United States, Italy and Spain and spanned both the acute and convalescent phases of COVID-19. The prospective study material was composed of cDNA or gDNA derived from T cells, B-cell-depleted T cells, or PBMCs. Deeply sampled blood TCRbeta repertoires from subjects exposed to, actively infected with, or recovered from COVID-19 were included in the dataset. The repertoires were released in a freely available public database intended as a resource for research on the immune response to SARS-CoV-2. The samples were drawn from the first 160 participants of the ongoing ImmuneRACE study and from more than 1,000 subjects provided by 6 global collaborators. A de-identified subject ID, COVID-19 status, age in years and sex were almost always included in the sample metadata. Where HLA class I and class II types were available, the types were taken from metadata supplied by the sample provider, not from assay-based typing.

TCRbeta CDR3 regions were amplified from genomic DNA using the immunoSEQ Assay, a bias-controlled multiplex PCR. In the original analysis: Nucleated cell counts per sample were estimated from amplification of reference gene primers within the assay. To quantify the absolute abundance of each unique TCRbeta CDR3 rearrangement, sequence reads were collapsed and filtered. For each sample, productive Simpson clonality was calculated as the square root of Simpson's diversity index over productive rearrangements. The source is immuneACCESS, and TCRdb retained only in-frame sequences with V and J called. Part of the clones is not carried over; for the studies checked, unresolved V genes explain less than half of this, and the remainder is unexplained. From that table come the V and J calls and clone size; the DNA was used to work out D and trimming. The sample table contains around 47,000 clones; only one count was recorded for 65% to 85% of them. Approximately 26% of the sample is held by the ten biggest clonotypes.

As for this clone: Its binding antigen is unknown. Within one base of it there is no much larger clone, and no base qualities were kept.

The full study reports these points: The amount of clinical and demographic metadata varied by source and participant and was provided uncurated.

The germline V gene (reference sequence) sets CDR1 to LGHDT and CDR2 to YNNKEL. V is pared back by 2 bases and J by 8 bases, with 21 bases lying between the germline termini. Inclusive of the bounding cysteine and phenylalanine, the CDR3 is 17 residues long. The only DNA kept is the CDR3, 51 bases in frame from the first base. One collaborating source in Seattle enrolled patients while the patients were actively infected and followed the patients over time throughout the course of disease. Each collaborating institution followed its own protocols to collect whole blood in K2EDTA tubes. For TCRbeta analysis, collaborators shipped samples as frozen whole blood, isolated PBMCs, or DNA extracted from either of those sample types.

The TCR originated in a woman at least 80 years old with COVID-19, enrolled during active disease. Material for sequencing was peripheral blood. The chain is assembled from TRBV3-1 (or the pseudogene TRBV3-2) and TRBJ1-4; the D gene is unclear. The CDR3 protein is CASSQKRFGRAEEKLFF. The DNA sequence follows: TGTGCCAGCAGCCAAAAAAGATTCGGGCGGGCCGAAGAAAAACTGTTTTTT.